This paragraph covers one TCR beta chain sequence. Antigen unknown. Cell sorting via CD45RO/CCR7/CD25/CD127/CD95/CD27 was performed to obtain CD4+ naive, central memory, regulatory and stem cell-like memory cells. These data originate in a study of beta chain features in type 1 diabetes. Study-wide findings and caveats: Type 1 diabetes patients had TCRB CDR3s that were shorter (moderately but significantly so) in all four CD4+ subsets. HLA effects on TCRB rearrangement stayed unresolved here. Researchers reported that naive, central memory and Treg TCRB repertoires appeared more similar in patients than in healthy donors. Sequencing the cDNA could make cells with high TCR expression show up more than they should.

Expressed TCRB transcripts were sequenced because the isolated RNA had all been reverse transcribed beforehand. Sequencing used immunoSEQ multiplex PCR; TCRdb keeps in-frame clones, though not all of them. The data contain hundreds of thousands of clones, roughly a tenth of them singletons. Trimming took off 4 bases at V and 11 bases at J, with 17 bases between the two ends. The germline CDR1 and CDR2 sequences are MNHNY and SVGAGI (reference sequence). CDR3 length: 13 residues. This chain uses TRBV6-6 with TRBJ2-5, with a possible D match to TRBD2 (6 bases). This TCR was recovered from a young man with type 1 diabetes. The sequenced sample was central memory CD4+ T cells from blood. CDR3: CASSSSGGAVQYF. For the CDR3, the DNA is TGTGCCAGCAGTTCCTCCGGGGGAGCTGTGCAGTACTTC.